Listed below are T cell receptor beta chains from one sample, sequenced in a study of lymphopenia after photon versus proton radiotherapy. TCRdb's table, derived via immunoSEQ multiplex PCR, lists solely in-frame clones and lacks some. The sample includes about 58,000 clones, roughly 84% seen only once; the top ten take just over 2%. The input for sequencing was peripheral blood, taken from a patient treated with proton-based radiotherapy. The origin of the receptors is a man in his 60s with pancreatic cancer. CDR3s leave out the opening cysteine and the closing phenylalanine or tryptophan. D genes are given only for firm matches.

>-|TRBJ1-2|TRBV28
ASSLQGGYGYT
>-|TRBJ2-1|TRBV19
ASSTPRLRTTPKSYNEQF
>-|TRBJ2-3|TRBV7-9
ASSSTDTQY
>-|TRBJ1-5|TRBV6-6
ASRRNQPQH
>-|TRBJ1-2|TRBV28
AAKLGLHRGYGYT
>-|TRBJ1-4|TRBV11-3
ASSNLDNEKLF
>TRBD2|TRBJ2-3|TRBV11-1
ASSLNPPRLAGGTDTQY
>TRBD2|TRBJ2-7|TRBV6-4
ASSAEAGGGYEQY
>-|TRBJ2-1|TRBV11-3
ASSFGLYNEQF
>TRBD1|TRBJ2-1|TRBV29-1
SVDGTGGSYNEQF